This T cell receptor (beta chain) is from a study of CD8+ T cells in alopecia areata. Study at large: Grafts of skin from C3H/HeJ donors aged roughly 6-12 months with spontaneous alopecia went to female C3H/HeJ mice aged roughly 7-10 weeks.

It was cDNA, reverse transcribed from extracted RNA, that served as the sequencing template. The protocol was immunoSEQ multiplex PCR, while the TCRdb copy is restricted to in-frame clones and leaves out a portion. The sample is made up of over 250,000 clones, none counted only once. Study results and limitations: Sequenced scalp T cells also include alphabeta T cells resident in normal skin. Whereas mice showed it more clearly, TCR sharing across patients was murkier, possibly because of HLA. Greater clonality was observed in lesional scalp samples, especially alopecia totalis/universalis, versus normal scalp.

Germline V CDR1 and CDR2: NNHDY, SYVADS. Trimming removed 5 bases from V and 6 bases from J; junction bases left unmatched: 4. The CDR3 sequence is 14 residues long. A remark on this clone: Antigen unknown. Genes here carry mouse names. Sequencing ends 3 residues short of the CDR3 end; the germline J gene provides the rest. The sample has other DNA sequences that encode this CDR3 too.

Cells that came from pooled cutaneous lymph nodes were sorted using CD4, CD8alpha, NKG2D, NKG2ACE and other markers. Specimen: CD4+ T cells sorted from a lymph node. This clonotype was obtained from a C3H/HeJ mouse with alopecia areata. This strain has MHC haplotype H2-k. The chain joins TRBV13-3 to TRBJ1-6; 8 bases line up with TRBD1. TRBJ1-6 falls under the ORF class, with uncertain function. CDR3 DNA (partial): TGTGCCAGCAGACTCACAGGGGGTAATTCGCCC. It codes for CASRLTGGNSP. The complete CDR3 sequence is CASRLTGGNSPLYF.